This is a list of T cell receptor beta chains from one sample in a study of vaccination and CD4 T cells after COVID-19. TCRdb re-called the PCR reads through MiXCR, storing one row per CDR3 protein. This table holds approximately 15,000 distinct CDR3 sequences, approximately 50% found once. These TCRs' antigens remain unknown. Here the sequenced sample was CD4+ T cells from blood, cultured in vitro, taken before SARS-CoV-2 vaccination. Source of these receptors: a human donor who received a COVID-19 vaccine. Both conserved end residues are part of each CDR3. Each record gives: D gene, clone size, V gene, J gene, CDR3 DNA, CDR3 protein. The D gene is left open where the match is weak. A clone size is listed for some rows: how often the clone was seen (once, few, many), or a class if it is expanded.

D gene: .
clone size: .
V gene: TRBV19
J gene: TRBJ1-1
CDR3 DNA: TGTGCCAGTAGCTCCCCCACCAGAGCGGAGAACACTGAAGCTTTCTTT
CDR3 protein: CASSSPTRAENTEAFF

D gene: TRBD2
clone size: .
V gene: TRBV30
J gene: TRBJ2-3
CDR3 DNA: TGTGCCTGGAGTGTAGCTAGCGGGGGGGCGGGCGCAGATACGCAGTATTTT
CDR3 protein: CAWSVASGGAGADTQYF

D gene: .
clone size: .
V gene: TRBV5-1
J gene: TRBJ1-1
CDR3 DNA: TGCGCCAGCAGATCGCAGGGAAACACTGAAGCTTTCTTT
CDR3 protein: CASRSQGNTEAFF

D gene: .
clone size: .
V gene: TRBV15
J gene: TRBJ2-3
CDR3 DNA: TGTGCCACCAGCAGGGAGAGGGTGTCAGATACGCAGTATTTT
CDR3 protein: CATSRERVSDTQYF

D gene: .
clone size: .
V gene: TRBV19
J gene: TRBJ1-6
CDR3 DNA: TGTGCCAGTAGTTTCGACAGGCGAAATTCACCCCTCCACTTT
CDR3 protein: CASSFDRRNSPLHF

D gene: .
clone size: .
V gene: TRBV7-6
J gene: TRBJ2-5
CDR3 DNA: TGTGCCAGCAGCCCCGGGCGGGGAGAGACCCAGTACTTC
CDR3 protein: CASSPGRGETQYF

D gene: .
clone size: few
V gene: TRBV30
J gene: TRBJ2-5
CDR3 DNA: TGTGCCTGGAGTCCCCGGGGGCAAGAGACCCAGTACTTC
CDR3 protein: CAWSPRGQETQYF

D gene: .
clone size: .
V gene: TRBV19
J gene: TRBJ2-7
CDR3 DNA: TGTGCCAGTAGTCCCGGGACTTTACAGTACTTC
CDR3 protein: CASSPGTLQYF

D gene: TRBD1
clone size: .
V gene: TRBV6-1
J gene: TRBJ1-4
CDR3 DNA: TGTGCCAGCGGGACAGGGAATAATGAAAAACTGTTTTTT
CDR3 protein: CASGTGNNEKLFF

D gene: .
clone size: few
V gene: TRBV7-2
J gene: TRBJ2-7
CDR3 DNA: TGTGCCAGCAGCTCCGGGCAGAGATTCTACGAGCAGTACTTC
CDR3 protein: CASSSGQRFYEQYF

D gene: TRBD1
clone size: .
V gene: TRBV5-6
J gene: TRBJ1-6
CDR3 DNA: TGTGCCAGCAGCTTGAGGACAGGGGGTGGAAATTCACCCCTCCACTTT
CDR3 protein: CASSLRTGGGNSPLHF

D gene: .
clone size: .
V gene: TRBV5-1
J gene: TRBJ1-1
CDR3 DNA: TGCGCCAGCAGCTTGTCACAGGGAAACACTGAAGCTTTCTTT
CDR3 protein: CASSLSQGNTEAFF